This entry concerns a single TCR beta chain. This entry is derived from a study of CD8 T cells in Susac syndrome. Random hexamers were used to reverse transcribe the RNA input (about 0.5 to 1 ug). TCRdb recomputed calls from the immunoSEQ multiplex PCR reads with MiXCR, one row per CDR3 protein. The repertoire has around 120,000 distinct CDR3 sequences, about 94% of them found once; the top ten carry approximately 0.12%. Specimen: CD4+ T cells from PBMCs. This sequence originates from a human donor with multiple sclerosis.

CDR3 residues: CASSPSMGAPRQYF. The CDR3 DNA reads TGTGCCAGCAGTCCAAGTATGGGGGCCCCTCGGCAGTACTTC. J is TRBJ2-7 and V is TRBV3-1, with a weak D call TRBD1 (6 bases). In germline, CDR1 is LGHDT, CDR2 YNNKEL (reference sequence). Trimming left V 6 bases short and J 9 bases short, with 21 bases between. CDR3 length equals 14 residues.